Listed below are T cell receptor beta chains from one sample, sequenced in a study of blood T cell repertoires in COVID-19. Assay: immunoSEQ multiplex PCR; the TCRdb copy retains only in-frame clones and omits some. Of about 14,000 clones listed, about four fifths are singletons. What was sequenced was peripheral blood. The source is a man aged 45-65 years with active COVID-19. Both conserved end residues are part of each CDR3. A D gene is named only where the DNA matches it firmly. Clone size appears in some rows only: once, few, many, or a class for an expanded clone.

TRBJ1-4 NA TRBD1 TRBV11-2 CASSLTGTNEKLFF TGTGCCAGCAGCCTGACAGGGACTAATGAAAAACTGTTTTTT
TRBJ2-1 NA NA TRBV9 CASSVGPGSSYNEQFF TGTGCCAGCAGCGTCGGTCCGGGGAGCTCCTACAATGAGCAGTTCTTC
TRBJ1-1 NA TRBD1 TRBV27 CASSSDREVTEAFF TGTGCCAGCAGTTCAGACAGGGAGGTCACTGAAGCTTTCTTT
TRBJ2-1 once TRBD2 TRBV5-1 CASSSGTSGSVSYNEQFF TGCGCCAGCAGCTCGGGGACTAGCGGGAGCGTATCCTACAATGAGCAGTTCTTC
TRBJ2-7 NA NA TRBV3-1/TRBV3-2 CASSLRGEQYF TGTGCCAGCAGTCTCCGGGGGGAGCAGTACTTC
TRBJ2-3 NA TRBD2 TRBV4-1 CASSPLAGVEDTQYF TGCGCCAGCAGCCCCCTAGCGGGAGTAGAGGATACGCAGTATTTT
TRBJ2-7 NA NA TRBV4-1 CASSQDEGGEQYF TGCGCCAGCAGCCAAGATGAAGGGGGCGAGCAGTACTTC
TRBJ1-2 few NA TRBV4-1 CASSQKGNYGYTF TGCGCCAGCAGCCAAAAGGGGAACTATGGCTACACCTTC
TRBJ2-3 once TRBD2 TRBV6-6 CASSYGGVDTQYF TGTGCCAGCAGTTACGGGGGGGTCGATACGCAGTATTTT
TRBJ2-1 few TRBD2 TRBV3-1/TRBV3-2 CASSRRGSAGGSHNEQFF TGTGCCAGCAGCCGAAGAGGCTCGGCGGGAGGGTCCCACAATGAGCAGTTCTTC
TRBJ2-7 NA NA TRBV6-2/TRBV6-3 CASSFIDSHPLGEQYF TGTGCCAGCAGTTTCATCGACAGCCACCCCCTCGGCGAGCAGTACTTC
TRBJ2-3 NA TRBD1 TRBV27 CASHDRGTDTQYF TGTGCCAGCCACGACAGGGGGACAGATACGCAGTATTTT
TRBJ2-3 NA NA TRBV19 CASSLRERTDTQYF TGTGCCAGTAGTTTACGGGAGCGCACAGATACGCAGTATTTT
TRBJ2-7 large TRBD2 TRBV29-1 CSVDFGRAYEQYF TGCAGCGTTGATTTCGGGAGGGCCTACGAGCAGTACTTC
TRBJ1-1 NA NA TRBV10-1 CASSDPGMNTEAFF TGCGCCAGCAGTGACCCGGGAATGAACACTGAAGCTTTCTTT
TRBJ2-3 NA NA TRBV9 CASSGRDPADTQYF TGTGCCAGCAGTGGGCGGGATCCTGCGGATACGCAGTATTTT
TRBJ1-2 once NA TRBV5-1 CASSFQGQDGYTF TGCGCCAGCAGCTTCCAGGGCCAGGACGGCTACACCTTC
TRBJ2-7 NA TRBD1 TRBV4-1 CASSQGQGRDEQYF TGCGCCAGCAGCCAGGGACAGGGTCGCGACGAGCAGTACTTC
TRBJ1-4 NA NA TRBV6-5 CASSYSRAGGMEKLFF TGTGCCAGCAGTTACTCGAGGGCAGGAGGGATGGAAAAACTGTTTTTT
TRBJ2-7 once NA TRBV6-5 CASSYSGHFPYEQYF TGTGCCAGCAGTTACTCGGGACACTTCCCCTACGAGCAGTACTTC
TRBJ2-7 NA NA TRBV7-2 CASSSDGGVYEQYF TGTGCCAGCAGCTCTGACGGGGGAGTCTACGAGCAGTACTTC
TRBJ1-5 NA TRBD1 TRBV28 CASSRDSGPQHF TGTGCCAGCAGCAGGGACAGTGGGCCCCAGCATTTT
TRBJ1-2 NA TRBD1 TRBV7-9 CASSLALGQGQYGYTF TGTGCCAGCAGCTTAGCGCTGGGACAGGGACAGTATGGCTACACCTTC
TRBJ2-3 once TRBD2 TRBV7-9 CASSSTGLAGGTDTQYF TGTGCCAGCAGCTCGACGGGACTAGCGGGCGGCACAGATACGCAGTATTTT
TRBJ2-3 NA TRBD1 TRBV9 CASQGDRVTDTQYF TGTGCCAGCCAGGGAGACAGGGTTACAGATACGCAGTATTTT
TRBJ2-1 NA TRBD2 TRBV5-6 CASSPYIAGGPNEQFF TGTGCCAGCAGCCCCTATATCGCGGGGGGCCCTAATGAGCAGTTCTTC
TRBJ2-7 NA TRBD1 TRBV5-6 CASSFATGGSYEQYF TGTGCCAGCAGCTTTGCTACAGGGGGCTCCTACGAGCAGTACTTC
TRBJ2-7 NA TRBD2 TRBV5-4 CATEGLAGVRGYEQYF TGTGCCACCGAAGGGCTAGCGGGAGTGCGGGGCTACGAGCAGTACTTC
TRBJ2-2 NA TRBD1 TRBV7-9 CASSVQDRETGELFF TGTGCCAGCAGCGTACAGGACAGGGAAACCGGGGAGCTGTTTTTT
TRBJ1-3 NA TRBD1 TRBV7-8 CASSSGTGGSGNTIYF TGTGCCAGCAGCTCCGGGACAGGGGGCTCTGGAAACACCATATATTTT
TRBJ2-3 few TRBD1 TRBV5-1 CASSFGQGGDTQYF TGCGCCAGCAGCTTCGGACAGGGGGGAGATACGCAGTATTTT
TRBJ1-1 NA TRBD1 TRBV19 CASSIRDRGQRDTEAFF TGTGCCAGTAGTATACGGGACAGGGGGCAGCGGGACACTGAAGCTTTCTTT
TRBJ1-3 few NA TRBV5-6 CASSLGEISGNTIYF TGTGCCAGCAGCTTGGGAGAGATCTCTGGAAACACCATATATTTT